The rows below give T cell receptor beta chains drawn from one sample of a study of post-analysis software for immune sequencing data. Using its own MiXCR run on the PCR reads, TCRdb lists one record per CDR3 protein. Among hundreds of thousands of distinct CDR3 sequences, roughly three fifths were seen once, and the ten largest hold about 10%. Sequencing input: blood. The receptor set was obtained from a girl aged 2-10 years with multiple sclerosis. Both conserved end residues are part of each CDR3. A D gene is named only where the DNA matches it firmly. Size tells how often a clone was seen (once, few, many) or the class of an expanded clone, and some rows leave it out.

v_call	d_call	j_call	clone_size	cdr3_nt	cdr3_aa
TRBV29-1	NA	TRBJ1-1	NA	TGCAGCGTTGCTAACGGGCCCCAAGCTTTCTTT	CSVANGPQAFF
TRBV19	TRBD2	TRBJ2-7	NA	TGTGCCAGTCGGAATCTAGCGGACGCCTACGAGCAGTACTTC	CASRNLADAYEQYF
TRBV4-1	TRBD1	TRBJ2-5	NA	TGCGCCAGCAGCCGGGAGACAGGGGGGTTACAGACCCAGTACTTC	CASSRETGGLQTQYF
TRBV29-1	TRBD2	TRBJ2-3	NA	TGCAGCGTTCGCGGGAGGGTCGCAGATACGCAGTATTTT	CSVRGRVADTQYF
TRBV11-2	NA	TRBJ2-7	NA	TGTGCCAGCAGCCCGATCGTCTACGAGCAGTACTTC	CASSPIVYEQYF
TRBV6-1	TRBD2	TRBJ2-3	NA	TGTGCCAGCAGCAGGACTAGCGGAGACCTCACAGATACGCAGTATTTT	CASSRTSGDLTDTQYF
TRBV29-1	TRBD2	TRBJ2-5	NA	TGCAGCGTTGGAGATAGCGGGGGGATCCAAGAGACCCAGTACTTC	CSVGDSGGIQETQYF
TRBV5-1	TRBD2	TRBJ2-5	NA	TGCGCCAGCGGGCGAGCGGGAGGGATCCAAGAGACCCAGTACTTC	CASGRAGGIQETQYF
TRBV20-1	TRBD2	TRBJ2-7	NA	TGCAGTGCTAGAGATGCGGGAGCGGCCTACGAGCAGTACTTC	CSARDAGAAYEQYF
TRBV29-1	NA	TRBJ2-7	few	TGCAGCGCTTTATCAGCGACCTACGAGCAGTACTTC	CSALSATYEQYF
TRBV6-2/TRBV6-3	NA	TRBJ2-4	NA	TGTGCCAGCAAGGGTTGGGCTCCACAGGACTACAAGCAGTACTTC	CASKGWAPQDYKQYF
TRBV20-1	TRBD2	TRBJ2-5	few	TGCAGTGCTAGGCGAGCGGGAGGCCTAAAAGAGACCCAGTACTTC	CSARRAGGLKETQYF
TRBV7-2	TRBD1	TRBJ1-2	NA	TGTGCCAGCAGCTTAGTGGGACAGGGGGCTTTGGGCTACACCTTC	CASSLVGQGALGYTF
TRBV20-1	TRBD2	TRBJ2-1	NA	TGCAGTGCTTCCCGACTAGCGGGAGGGTACAATGAGCAGTTCTTC	CSASRLAGGYNEQFF
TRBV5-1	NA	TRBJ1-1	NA	TGCGCCAGCAGCTTGGGGGTAAATATGAACACTGAAGCTTTCTTT	CASSLGVNMNTEAFF
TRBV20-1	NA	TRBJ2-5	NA	TGCAGTGCTAGTGAGGGGGGGCAAGAGATCCAGTACTTC	CSASEGGQEIQYF
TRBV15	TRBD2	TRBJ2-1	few	TGTGCCACCAGCTATAGGACTAGCGGGTACCATTACAATGAGCAGTTCTTC	CATSYRTSGYHYNEQFF
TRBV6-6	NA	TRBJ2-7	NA	TGTGCCAGCAGTTACTCGTTAGGCTACGAGCAGTACTTC	CASSYSLGYEQYF
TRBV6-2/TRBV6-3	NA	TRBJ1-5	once	TGTGCCAGCGGTCGCCGGACCCCTAGCAATCAGCCCCAGCATTTT	CASGRRTPSNQPQHF
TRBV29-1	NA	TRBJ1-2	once	TGCAGCTCCCTCACGGAGGGTTCCGTCTATGGCTACACCTTC	CSSLTEGSVYGYTF
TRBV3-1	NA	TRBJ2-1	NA	TGTGTCAGCAGCCCCTACGAGGGAGTAGGTGATGAGCAGTTCTTC	CVSSPYEGVGDEQFF
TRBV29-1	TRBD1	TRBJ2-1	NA	TGCAGCGTTCTTGACAGGGAGACGACCCCCTACAATGAGCAGTTCTTC	CSVLDRETTPYNEQFF
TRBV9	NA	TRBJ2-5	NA	TGTGCCAGCAGCGTATGGGCCGGACAAGAGACCCAGTACTTC	CASSVWAGQETQYF
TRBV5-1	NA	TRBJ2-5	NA	TGCGCCAGCAGCCCCGGCAGGGTCAAAGAGACCCAGTACTTC	CASSPGRVKETQYF
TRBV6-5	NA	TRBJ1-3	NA	TGTGCCAGCAGTTACTCGATAGTAAGCTCTGGAAACACCATATATTTT	CASSYSIVSSGNTIYF
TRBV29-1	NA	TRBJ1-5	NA	TGCAGCGCGTTGGAGGGCGGGAATCAGCCCCAGCATTTT	CSALEGGNQPQHF
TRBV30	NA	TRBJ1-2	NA	TGTGCCTGGAGTGGGGCGGCGGGGGGTTACACCTTC	CAWSGAAGGYTF
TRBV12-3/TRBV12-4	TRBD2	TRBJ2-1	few	TGTGCCAGCAGTTTATCTGCTAGCGGGAGGGCCTTCTCCTACAATGAGCAGTTCTTC	CASSLSASGRAFSYNEQFF
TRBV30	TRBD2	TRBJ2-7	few	TGTGCCTGGAGAAGACTAGCGGAAGACTACGAGCAGTACTTC	CAWRRLAEDYEQYF
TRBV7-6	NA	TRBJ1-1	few	TGTGCCAGCAGCTTACAGGGTGAGGGTGAAGCTTTCTTT	CASSLQGEGEAFF
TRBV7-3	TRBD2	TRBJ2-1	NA	TGTGCCAGCAGCTCTATTAGCGGGAGGGACAATGAGCAGTTCTTC	CASSSISGRDNEQFF
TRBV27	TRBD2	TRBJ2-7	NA	TGTGCCAGCAGTTTCGGCATAGCGGGATACGAGCAGTACTTC	CASSFGIAGYEQYF
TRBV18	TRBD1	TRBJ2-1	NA	TGTGCCAGCTCATTGGGACAGATCTCCTACAATGAGCAGTTCTTC	CASSLGQISYNEQFF
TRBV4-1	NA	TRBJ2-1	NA	TGCGCCAGCAGCCAAGGTCCCGGGAGATCCCGTGAGCAGTTCTTC	CASSQGPGRSREQFF
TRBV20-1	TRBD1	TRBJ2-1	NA	TGCAGTGCCGCTGGGCGGACAGGGGTGGTCAATGAGCAGTTCTTC	CSAAGRTGVVNEQFF
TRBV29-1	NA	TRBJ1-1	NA	TGCAGCGTTGCATCAGGGATGAACACTGAAGCTTTCTTT	CSVASGMNTEAFF
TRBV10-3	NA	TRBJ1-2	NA	TGTGCCATCAGTGATTACGACTCCGGCGACTATGGCTACACCTTC	CAISDYDSGDYGYTF
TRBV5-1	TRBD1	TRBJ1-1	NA	TGCGCCAGCAGCCCCTGGACAGGGGAGTACACTGAAGCTTTCTTT	CASSPWTGEYTEAFF
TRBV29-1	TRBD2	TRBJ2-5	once	TGCAGCTTCGTAGCGGGAAGTACGGAGACCCAGTACTTC	CSFVAGSTETQYF
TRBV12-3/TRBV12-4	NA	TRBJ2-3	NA	TGTGCCAGCAGTTACCAGGGGGGGGTGAGCACAGATACGCAGTATTTT	CASSYQGGVSTDTQYF
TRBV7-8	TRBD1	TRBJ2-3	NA	TGTGCCAGCTCCCCACACGATCGACAGGGGACGCAGTATTTT	CASSPHDRQGTQYF
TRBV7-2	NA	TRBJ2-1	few	TGTGCCAGCAGCTTATCTTTTAGCGGAGGCAATGAGCAGTTCTTC	CASSLSFSGGNEQFF
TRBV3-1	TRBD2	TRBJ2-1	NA	TGTGCCAGCAGCCGTAAACTAGCGGGAGTGAACTCCTACAATGAGCAGTTCTTC	CASSRKLAGVNSYNEQFF
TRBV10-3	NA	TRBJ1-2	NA	TGTGCCATCAGTGAAGGGGAGGATCGGTATGGCTACACCTTC	CAISEGEDRYGYTF
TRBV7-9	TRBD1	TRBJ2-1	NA	TGTGCCAGCAGCTCATGGGGACAGAAGAATGAGCAGTTCTTC	CASSSWGQKNEQFF
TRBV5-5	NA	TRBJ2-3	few	TGTGCCAGCAGCTTGACGGGGAATACGCAGTATTTT	CASSLTGNTQYF
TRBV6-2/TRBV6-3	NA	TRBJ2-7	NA	TGTGCCAGCAGTTACGGTAAGGCCAGGACCTACGAGCAGTACTTC	CASSYGKARTYEQYF
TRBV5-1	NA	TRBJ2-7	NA	TGCGCCAGCAGCTTGGCGATGGATCGCGAGCAGTACTTC	CASSLAMDREQYF
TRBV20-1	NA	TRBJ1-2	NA	TGCAGTGCTAGGGACCCGAATGCCGGCTACACCTTC	CSARDPNAGYTF
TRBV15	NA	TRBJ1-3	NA	TGTGCCACCAGCAGGGCCCCCGGTGGGGTCGGAAACACCATATATTTT	CATSRAPGGVGNTIYF
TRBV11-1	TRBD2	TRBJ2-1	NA	TGTGCCAGCAGCTTCCCCCCTCGTGTAGCGGGGGGAATTAATGAGCAGTTCTTC	CASSFPPRVAGGINEQFF
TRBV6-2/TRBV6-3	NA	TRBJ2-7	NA	TGTGCCAGCAGTTATATGGGTACCTACGAGCAGTACTTC	CASSYMGTYEQYF